The present T cell receptor (beta chain) was sequenced within a study of T-cell memory formation after mild COVID-19. Study observations and caveats: Among clones contracting day 15 to 85, CD4/CD8 was balanced, whereas later expanders leaned CD4+.

Concerning this clonotype: Its antigen is still unknown.

Using its own MiXCR run on the 5' RACE reads, TCRdb lists one record per CDR3 protein. The sample includes 180,000 or so distinct CDR3 sequences, around a tenth of them seen just once. The CDR3 is 11 amino acids. The sample consisted of PBMCs or a T cell subset sorted from them (not recorded which). The rearrangement uses TRBV21-1 and TRBJ2-7. TRBV21-1 is marked as a pseudogene. The clonotype was recovered from a man aged 18 to 30 who had mild COVID-19 (a few samples of this study predate the infection). Cell type and time point are not known. CDR3 protein: CASSKEHEQYF. The DNA for the CDR3 is TGTGCCAGCAGCAAAGAGCACGAGCAGTACTTC.